These 21 T cell receptor beta chains were all obtained from the same sample, sequenced in a study of T cell changes during pregnancy in multiple sclerosis. Sequencing used immunoSEQ multiplex PCR; TCRdb keeps in-frame clones, though not all of them. This sample yields fewer than 35,000 clones, of which around 93% are seen a single time; around 2.7% belongs to the top ten. The material sequenced was CD4+ T cells from peripheral blood mononuclear cells, taken in the third trimester of pregnancy. The receptors shown here come from a female donor in good health, enrolled as a control in a pregnancy study.

This clone has only a few counts. The V gene is TRBV15, the J gene TRBJ1-1; unclear D gene. Germline-derived CDR1 and CDR2 are LNHNV and YYDKDF (reference sequence). V lost 1 base to trimming and J lost 0 bases, with 12 bases between them. This CDR3 is 16 amino acids long. CDR3 protein: CATSRVTSSMNTEAFF. The CDR3 DNA is TGTGCCACCAGCAGAGTCACATCTTCAATGAACACTGAAGCTTTCTTT.

There are a few counts of this clone. The chain links TRBV10-3 to TRBJ2-1, with a tentative D call TRBD1 (7 bases). Trimming left V 7 bases short and J 10 bases short, with 20 bases between. The germline gives CDR1 ENHRY, CDR2 SYGVKD. The length of the CDR3 is 14 residues. The CDR3 DNA sequence: TGTGCCATCAAGTTTGCGGGACAGAGTTTAGAGCAGTTCTTC. The encoded protein is CAIKFAGQSLEQFF.

The chain carries TRBV7-2 and TRBJ1-5, with a weak D call TRBD1 (5 bases). The CDR3 has 15 amino acids. Per the germline V gene, CDR1 is SGHTA and CDR2 is FQGNSA. V was trimmed by 5 bases and J by 0 bases, leaving 11 bases between them. This CDR3 is CASSPDSFSNQPQHF. CDR3 DNA sequence: TGTGCCAGCAGCCCCGACAGCTTTAGCAATCAGCCCCAGCATTTT.

The chain couples TRBV19 to TRBJ2-5; 8 nucleotides line up with TRBD1. This CDR3 contains 16 residues. Trimming took 10 bases from V and 5 from J; bases not matched to a gene: 18. CDR1 is LNHDA, CDR2 SQIVND, per germline (reference sequence). The CDR3 DNA follows: TGTGCCACTCACCCGCTCGGACAGGGTCTGTGGGAGACCCAGTACTTC. This gives the protein CATHPLGQGLWETQYF.

The V and J genes are TRBV19 and TRBJ2-4, with no clear D. The length of the CDR3 is 14 residues. Trimming removed 1 base at V and 0 bases at J, with 4 bases between. Germline CDR1 and CDR2: LNHDA and SQIVND (reference sequence). In nucleotides, the CDR3 is TGTGCCAGTAGTATAGGGCTAGCCAAAAACATTCAGTACTTC. Residues: CASSIGLAKNIQYF. Together with reference TRBV19 and TRBJ2-4, the CDR3 gives the full variable domain: DGGITQSPKYLFRKEGQNVTLSCEQNLNHDAMYWYRQDPGQGLRLIYYSQIVNDFQKGDIAEGYSVSREKKESFPLTVTSAQKNPTAFYLCASSIGLAKNIQYFGAGTRLSVL.

The genes are TRBV7-3 and TRBJ2-3, with 8 bases identical to TRBD2. J gave up 4 bases and V 1 base, and 10 bases lay outside the gene matches. Germline lookup yields CDR1 SGHTA and CDR2 FQGTGA. CDR3 length: 17 amino acids. CDR3 nucleotide sequence: TGTGCCAGCAGCTTAAATCCGAAAGCGGGAGTGGCAGATACGCAGTATTTT. Its protein product is CASSLNPKAGVADTQYF.

V and J are TRBV5-5 and TRBJ2-7, with 16 bases lining up with TRBD2. CDR1 and CDR2 (germline): SGHKS, YYEKEE (reference sequence). V lost 0 bases and J lost 4; bases outside the gene matches: 13. The CDR3 consists of 20 residues. The CDR3, as DNA: TGTGCCAGCAGCTTGGTGGCAGGCATCGGGACTAGCGGGAGGGGGTACGAGCAGTACTTC. This sequence encodes CASSLVAGIGTSGRGYEQYF.

The genes are TRBV2 and TRBJ1-5; D is uncertain. Per germline, CDR1 SNHLY and CDR2 FYNNEI. The CDR3 contains 12 residues. Trimming cost V 6 bases and J 5 bases, with 8 bases left between them. The CDR3 nucleotides are TGTGCCAGCAGGATCACACATCAGCCCCAGCATTTT. Amino acid sequence: CASRITHQPQHF.

The chain uses TRBV19 and TRBJ2-1; D not certain. V gave up 4 bases and J gave up 8 bases, with 12 bases separating them. The CDR3 covers 13 residues. Germline V gene sequence: CDR1 LNHDA, CDR2 SQIVND (reference sequence). The CDR3 spells CASSRSTDDEQFF. The CDR3 region has the DNA TGTGCCAGTAGTAGATCTACAGACGATGAGCAGTTCTTC.

J is TRBJ2-1 and V is TRBV6-1; no definite D call. Germline V gene sequence: CDR1 MNHNS, CDR2 SASEGT. Trimming shortened V by 4 bases and J by 6 bases, and 10 bases separated the two germline ends. This CDR3 has 13 amino acids. Here the CDR3 DNA reads TGTGCCAGCAGTGCGCCTAGGCTCAATGAGCAGTTCTTC. Encoded protein: CASSAPRLNEQFF.

The chain has TRBV2 and TRBJ2-1; weak D call: TRBD1 (6 bases). Germline values: CDR1 SNHLY, CDR2 FYNNEI. CDR3 length equals 17 residues. V lost 6 bases, J lost 6 bases, and 24 bases lay in between. Here the CDR3 DNA reads TGTGCCAGCAGCCAACACAGGGCTTCAGGTTACATCAATGAGCAGTTCTTC. It is translated as CASSQHRASGYINEQFF.

The chain is built from TRBV6-4 and TRBJ2-3, with TRBD1 matching over 9 bases. After removal of 0 bases from V and 2 bases from J, the junction contained 3 bases not matched to a gene. The CDR3 is 16 amino acids. Germline loops: CDR1 MRHNA, CDR2 SNTAGT. In DNA form, the CDR3 reads TGTGCCAGCAGTGACTCGTGGACAGGGGACACAGATACGCAGTATTTT. Protein product: CASSDSWTGDTDTQYF.

The chain uses TRBV19 and TRBJ2-7; maybe TRBD2 (5 bases). V was cut by 1 base and J by 5 bases, with 9 bases left in between. CDR3 size: 13 residues. Germline CDR1 LNHDA, CDR2 SQIVND (reference sequence). The CDR3 region has the DNA TGTGCCAGTAGTATAGCGGGAAACGACGAGCAGTACTTC. Protein sequence: CASSIAGNDEQYF.

The V gene is TRBV4-2, the J gene TRBJ1-4; unclear D gene. Trimming took 1 base from V and 3 from J, leaving 12 bases between them. This CDR3 region has 16 residues. Germline CDR1 and CDR2: LGHNA and YNFKEQ. The CDR3 DNA sequence: TGTGCCAGCAGCCAAGCGGTCGGGGAATCTAATGAAAAACTGTTTTTT. Protein sequence: CASSQAVGESNEKLFF.

The rearrangement links TRBV28 to TRBJ1-3; the D gene is possibly TRBD1 (6 bases). Trimming cost V 5 bases and J 1 base, with 15 bases left between them. The germline V gene has CDR1 MDHEN and CDR2 SYDVKM. The CDR3 has 16 residues. This chain's CDR3 is CASSLTGSRSGNTIYF. As DNA, the CDR3 is TGTGCCAGCAGTCTGACAGGTTCGAGATCTGGAAACACCATATATTTT.

V and J are TRBV9 and TRBJ1-1; D is unclear. The V gene's germline CDR1 is SGDLS and CDR2 YYNGEE. With 4 bases removed from V and 10 bases from J, the gap between germline ends came to 17 bases. The CDR3 consists of 13 residues. The CDR3 DNA sequence: TGTGCCAGCAGCCCCTACCTCCGGGAAGGAGCTTTCTTT. Translation: CASSPYLREGAFF.

The chain carries TRBV7-2 and TRBJ2-7; 8 nucleotides agree with TRBD2. CDR1 and CDR2 from the germline V gene are SGHTA and FQGNSA. Trimming took 5 bases from V and 2 from J; bases not matched to a gene: 8. This CDR3 comprises 15 residues. The CDR3 sequence is CASSIPGTRAYEQYF. CDR3 in DNA: TGTGCCAGCAGCATACCCGGGACTAGGGCCTACGAGCAGTACTTC.

The chain uses TRBV7-9 and TRBJ2-1; D is undetermined. Germline assignment: CDR1 SEHNR and CDR2 FQNEAQ (reference sequence). V dropped 8 bases and J dropped 6 bases, with 8 bases sitting between them. This CDR3 has 11 residues. The CDR3: CASGQFNEQFF. CDR3 nucleotide sequence: TGTGCCAGCGGGCAGTTCAATGAGCAGTTCTTC.

This chain uses TRBV25-1 with TRBJ2-5, with TRBD2 matching 10 bases. This CDR3 has 16 residues. With V trimmed by 3 bases and J by 2 bases, 6 bases remained unmatched. Germline V lookup: CDR1 MGHDK, CDR2 SYGVNS. The CDR3 here is CASSDLAGVPQETQYF. The CDR3 nucleotides are TGTGCCAGCAGTGATCTAGCGGGAGTCCCACAAGAGACCCAGTACTTC. Full variable domain (missing parts from reference TRBV25-1 and TRBJ2-5): EADIYQTPRYLVIGTGKKITLECSQTMGHDKMYWYQQDPGMELHLIHYSYGVNSTEKGDLSSESTVSRIRTEHFPLTLESARPSHTSQYLCASSDLAGVPQETQYFGPGTRLLVL.

The chain couples TRBV6-1 to TRBJ2-6, with TRBD1 matching over 10 bases. The CDR3 runs to 20 residues. Trimming cost V 4 bases and J 1 base; bases outside gene matches: 13. The germline CDR1 and CDR2 sequences are MNHNS and SASEGT. The CDR3 is CASSARRSGTGVSGANVLTF. The CDR3 nucleotides read TGTGCCAGCAGTGCCCGCCGCTCCGGGACAGGGGTATCTGGGGCCAACGTCCTGACTTTC.

The J gene is TRBJ2-7, the V gene TRBV18; TRBD1 might be the D (5 bases). V was clipped by 3 bases and J by 2 bases, with 11 bases between them. Germline values: CDR1 KGHSH, CDR2 LQKENI. The CDR3 has 14 residues. The CDR3 is CASSPPQGPYEQYF. CDR3 DNA: TGTGCCAGCTCACCCCCTCAGGGCCCCTACGAGCAGTACTTC.